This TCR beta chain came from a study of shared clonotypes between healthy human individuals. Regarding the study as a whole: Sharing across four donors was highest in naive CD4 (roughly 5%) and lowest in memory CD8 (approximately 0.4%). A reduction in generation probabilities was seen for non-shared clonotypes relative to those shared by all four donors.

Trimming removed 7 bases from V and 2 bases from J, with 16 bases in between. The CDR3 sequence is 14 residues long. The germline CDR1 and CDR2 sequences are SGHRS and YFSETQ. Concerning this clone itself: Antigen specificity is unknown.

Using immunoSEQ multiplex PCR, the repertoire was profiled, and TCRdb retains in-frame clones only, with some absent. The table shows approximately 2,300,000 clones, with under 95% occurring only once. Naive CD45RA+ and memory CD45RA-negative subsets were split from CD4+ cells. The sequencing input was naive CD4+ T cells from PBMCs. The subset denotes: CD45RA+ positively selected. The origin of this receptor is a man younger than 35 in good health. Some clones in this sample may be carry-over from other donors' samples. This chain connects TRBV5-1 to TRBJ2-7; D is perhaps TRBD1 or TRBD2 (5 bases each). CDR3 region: CASALSTAAYEQYF. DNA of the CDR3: TGCGCCAGCGCACTATCGACAGCGGCCTACGAGCAGTACTTC.